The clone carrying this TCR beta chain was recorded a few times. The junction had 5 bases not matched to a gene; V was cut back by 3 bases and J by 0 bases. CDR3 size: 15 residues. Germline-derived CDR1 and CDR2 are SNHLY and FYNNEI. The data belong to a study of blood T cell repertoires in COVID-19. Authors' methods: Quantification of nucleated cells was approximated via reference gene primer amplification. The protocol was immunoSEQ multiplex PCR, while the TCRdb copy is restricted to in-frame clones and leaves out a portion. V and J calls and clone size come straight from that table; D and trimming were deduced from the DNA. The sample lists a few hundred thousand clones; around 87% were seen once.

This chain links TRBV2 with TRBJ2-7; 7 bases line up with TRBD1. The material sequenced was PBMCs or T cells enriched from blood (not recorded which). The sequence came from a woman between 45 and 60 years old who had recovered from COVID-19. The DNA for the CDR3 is TGTGCCAGCAGTGACCTGACAGGGTTCTCCTACGAGCAGTACTTC. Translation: CASSDLTGFSYEQYF.